These 16 T cell receptor beta chains came from one sample sequenced in a study of blood T cell repertoires in COVID-19. The repertoire was sequenced with immunoSEQ multiplex PCR; TCRdb's copy has only in-frame clones and lacks some. The sample carries 200,000 to 250,000 clones, more than 80% recorded once. Sequenced: peripheral blood. The receptors come from a woman aged 25 to 45 with COVID-19, enrolled during active disease.

V and J are TRBV4-3 and TRBJ2-7; maybe TRBD2 (6 bases). V was clipped by 3 bases and J by 0 bases, with 15 bases between them. The length of the CDR3 is 16 residues. The germline gives CDR1 LGHNA, CDR2 YSLEER. CDR3 coding DNA: TGCGCCAGCAGCCAGGATCCGGGACTTAACTCCTACGAGCAGTACTTC. Encoded protein: CASSQDPGLNSYEQYF.

Only a few counts were recorded for this clone. The chain is built from TRBV9 and TRBJ2-4; 8 nucleotides match TRBD1. The CDR3 length is 13 residues. Germline V lookup: CDR1 SGDLS, CDR2 YYNGEE. With V trimmed by 0 bases and J by 15 bases, 8 bases remained unmatched. CDR3: CASSVAPTGEVYF. The CDR3 region has the DNA TGTGCCAGCAGCGTAGCTCCGACAGGGGAGGTGTACTTC.

The CDR3 loop reads CASSLKTVYNEQFF. DNA for the CDR3: TGTGCCAGCAGCTTAAAGACAGTCTACAATGAGCAGTTCTTC. The V gene is TRBV7-2, the J gene TRBJ2-1, with D perhaps TRBD1 (5 bases). Germline lookup yields CDR1 SGHTA and CDR2 FQGNSA. The ends were cut back, 2 bases at V and 3 bases at J, with 8 bases in the middle. The CDR3 loop spans 14 amino acids.

CDR3 DNA: TGTGCCAGCAGTGAGGAGAACATGAAAGACACTGAAGCTTTCTTT. It is translated as CASSEENMKDTEAFF. The rearrangement links TRBV2 to TRBJ1-1; no definite D call. V gave up 3 bases and J gave up 3 bases, with 14 bases separating them. The CDR3 is made up of 15 amino acids. CDR1 SNHLY and CDR2 FYNNEI come from the germline V gene.

The chain couples TRBV19 to TRBJ1-4; 8 bases match TRBD1. This CDR3 has 14 amino acids. The V gene's germline CDR1 is LNHDA and CDR2 SQIVND (reference sequence). The J segment lost 8 bases and the V segment lost 5 bases, leaving 7 bases of the junction unmatched. The chain's CDR3 is CASSPGTGGEKLFF. The DNA for the CDR3 is TGTGCCAGTAGTCCCGGGACAGGCGGCGAAAAACTGTTTTTT.

The V call is TRBV21-1, the J call TRBJ2-6; no DNA check was done on the table's D call, TRBD1. TRBV21-1 is annotated as a pseudogene. CDR3 length: 18 residues. CDR3: CASSGDRGLLSGANVLTF. In DNA form, the CDR3 reads TGTGCCAGCAGCGGCGACAGGGGGTTACTCTCTGGGGCCAACGTCCTGACTTTC.

The chain carries TRBV7-3 and TRBJ2-1, with TRBD1 matching 12 bases. CDR1 is SGHTA, CDR2 FQGTGA, per germline. CDR3 length: 15 amino acids. V shed 5 bases, J shed 7 bases, and the junction held 6 bases outside the gene matches. CDR3 DNA: TGTGCCAGCAGCGTCAGGGGACAGGGGGCAAATGAGCAGTTCTTC. Protein sequence: CASSVRGQGANEQFF. Complete variable domain (other parts from reference TRBV7-3 and TRBJ2-1): GAGVSQTPSNKVTEKGKYVELRCDPISGHTALYWYRQSLGQGPEFLIYFQGTGAADDSGLPNDRFFAVRPEGSVSTLKIQRTERGDSAVYLCASSVRGQGANEQFFGPGTRLTVL.

This clone came up once. The genes are TRBV30 and TRBJ2-7; TRBD1 aligns across 10 bases. Germline CDR1 GTSNPN, CDR2 SVGIG (reference sequence). V was pared by 2 bases and J by 5 bases, with 6 bases of the junction left unmatched. CDR3 length: 14 amino acids. DNA of the CDR3: TGTGCCTGGAGTCCGGGACAGGGGAATGACGAGCAGTACTTC. It codes for CAWSPGQGNDEQYF.

The chain carries TRBV7-9 and TRBJ1-1, with TRBD1 as a possible D gene (5 bases). Between the trimmed V and J ends, which lost 4 bases and 1 base, there was a span of 10 bases. Germline V gives CDR1 SEHNR, CDR2 FQNEAQ (reference sequence). The CDR3 spans 14 residues. This CDR3 is CASSSPDRNTEAFF. CDR3 nucleotide sequence: TGTGCCAGCAGCTCACCTGACAGGAACACTGAAGCTTTCTTT.

This rearrangement joins TRBV3-1 (or the pseudogene TRBV3-2) to TRBJ1-5, with D maybe TRBD1 (5 bases). The germline V gene encodes CDR1 LGHDT and CDR2 YNNKEL (reference sequence). Between the trimmed V and J ends, which lost 0 bases and 7 bases, there was a span of 10 bases. The CDR3 extends over 14 amino acids. This CDR3 is CASSQDWGGQPQHF. CDR3 nucleotides: TGTGCCAGCAGCCAAGACTGGGGGGGGCAGCCCCAGCATTTT.

The chain has TRBV29-1 and TRBJ2-7; 8 bases are a match to TRBD1. The trim removed 7 bases at V and 5 bases at J, leaving 10 bases unmatched. In germline, CDR1 is SQVTM, CDR2 ANQGSEA. This CDR3 spans 13 amino acids. The CDR3 here is CSGLADRANEQYF. The CDR3 DNA sequence: TGCAGCGGTCTTGCGGACAGGGCTAACGAGCAGTACTTC.

This chain links TRBV6-1 with TRBJ1-2; the D gene is possibly TRBD1 (5 bases). The CDR3 contains 15 residues. Germline V CDR1 and CDR2: MNHNS, SASEGT. Trimming removed 3 bases at V and 1 base at J, with 12 bases between. As DNA, the CDR3 is TGTGCCAGCAGTGATTATGACAGAATTAACTATGGCTACACCTTC. Translated, it gives CASSDYDRINYGYTF.

The V call is TRBV30, the J call TRBJ2-7; weak D call: TRBD1 (6 bases). The V end lost 3 bases, the J end lost 1 base, and 13 bases lay between the germline ends. CDR1 and CDR2 (germline): GTSNPN, SVGIG (reference sequence). The CDR3 totals 14 residues. The CDR3 loop reads CAWSENRESYEQYF. The CDR3 DNA is TGTGCCTGGAGCGAAAACAGGGAATCCTACGAGCAGTACTTC. The whole variable domain, remainder taken from reference TRBV30 and TRBJ2-7, is SQTIHQWPATLVQPVGSPLSLECTVEGTSNPNLYWYRQAAGRGLQLLFYSVGIGQISSEVPQNLSASRPQDRQFILSSKKLLLSDSGFYLCAWSENRESYEQYFGPGTRLTVT.

The chain links TRBV12-3 or TRBV12-4 to TRBJ1-2, with TRBD1 identical over 12 bases. The CDR3 runs 13 residues. The junction had 3 bases not matched to a gene; V was cut back by 3 bases and J by 10 bases. CDR3 region: CASSFGTGGAYTF. The CDR3 coding sequence is TGTGCCAGCAGTTTCGGGACAGGGGGCGCCTACACCTTC.

The chain carries TRBV20-1 and TRBJ2-3; 8 bases are shared with TRBD2. V shed 3 bases and J 2 bases; nucleotides not matched to a gene: 10. The length of the CDR3 is 16 residues. Germline V gives CDR1 DFQATT, CDR2 SNEGSKA (reference sequence). The CDR3 nucleotides are TGCAGTGCTAGTTATGCTAGCGGGTCCTCCACAGATACGCAGTATTTT. Amino acids: CSASYASGSSTDTQYF.

The chain links TRBV27 to TRBJ2-7; TRBD1 matches at 7 bases. The ends lost 5 bases at V and 2 bases at J; junction bases unmatched: 6. In germline, CDR1 is MNHEY, CDR2 SMNVEV (reference sequence). The CDR3 consists of 14 residues. CDR3 amino acids: CASSPPGTAYEQYF. The CDR3 DNA reads as TGTGCCAGCAGTCCACCCGGGACAGCCTACGAGCAGTACTTC.